Below, one T cell receptor (beta chain) is given with its context. These data are taken from a study of shared T cell receptors in the human thymus. Some clones are missing from TCRdb's copy, which holds only in-frame ones; the method was immunoSEQ multiplex PCR. Of about 400,000 clones in the sample, roughly 94% were seen once. V lost 4 bases, J lost 4 bases, and 11 bases lay in between. CDR3 length: 13 residues. Germline V gene data show CDR1 as GTSNPN and CDR2 as SVGIG (reference sequence). The sequence came from a human donor. The sequencing sample was made of thymocytes. V and J are TRBV30 and TRBJ1-5, with a possible D match to TRBD1 (5 bases). In DNA, the CDR3 is TGTGCCTGGAAAATCCAGGGAAATCAGCCCCAGCATTTT. Its translation is CAWKIQGNQPQHF.